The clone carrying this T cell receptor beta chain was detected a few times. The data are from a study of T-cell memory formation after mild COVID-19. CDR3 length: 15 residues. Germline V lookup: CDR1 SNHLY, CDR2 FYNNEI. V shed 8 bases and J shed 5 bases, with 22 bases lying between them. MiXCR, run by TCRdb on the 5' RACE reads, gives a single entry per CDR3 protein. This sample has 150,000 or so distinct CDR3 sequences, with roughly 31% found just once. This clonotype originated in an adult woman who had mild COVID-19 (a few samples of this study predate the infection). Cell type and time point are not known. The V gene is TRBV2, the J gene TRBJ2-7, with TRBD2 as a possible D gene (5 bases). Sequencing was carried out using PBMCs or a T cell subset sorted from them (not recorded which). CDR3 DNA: TGTGCCAGCCAAAAAAAGATTCTAGCTCCGGACGAGCAGTACTTC. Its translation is CASQKKILAPDEQYF.